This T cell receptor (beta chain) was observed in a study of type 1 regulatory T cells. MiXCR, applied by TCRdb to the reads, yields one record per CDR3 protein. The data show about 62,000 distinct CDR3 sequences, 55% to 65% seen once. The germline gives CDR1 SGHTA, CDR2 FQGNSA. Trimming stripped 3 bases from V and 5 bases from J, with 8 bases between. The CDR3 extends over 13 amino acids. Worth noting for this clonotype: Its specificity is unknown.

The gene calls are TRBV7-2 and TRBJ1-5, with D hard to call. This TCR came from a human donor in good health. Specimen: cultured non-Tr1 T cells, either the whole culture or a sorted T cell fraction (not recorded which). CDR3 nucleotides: TGTGCCAGCAGCTTGAGGGAGGATCAGCCCCAGCATTTT. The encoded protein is CASSLREDQPQHF.